A single T cell receptor beta chain is shown here with its context. This sample is drawn from a study of blood T cell repertoires in COVID-19. Study as a whole: Both acute and convalescent COVID-19 samples were obtained from the United States, Italy and Spain. Nucleic acid was either cDNA or gDNA, and it came from T cells, B-cell-depleted T cells, or PBMCs.

CDR3 length: 14 residues. The V and J ends lost 5 bases and 5 bases respectively, with 16 bases between them. Per the germline V gene, CDR1 is LGHDT and CDR2 is YNNKEL (reference sequence). As handled by the study authors: It was from reference gene primer amplification that nucleated cell counts were estimated. Only in-frame clones appear in the TCRdb table, and some are missing; sequencing was by immunoSEQ multiplex PCR. That table supplies the V and J calls and clone size; D and trimming were determined from the DNA. The sample gives about 230,000 clones, around 83% of which show up once; around 7.2% is in the top ten.

J is TRBJ2-7 and V is TRBV3-1 (or the pseudogene TRBV3-2); weak D call: TRBD2 (5 bases). This TCR derives from a woman between 50 and 59 years old with acute or convalescent COVID-19. Sequencing was done on a sample of peripheral blood. The chain's CDR3 is CASSFGGLPNEQYF. The CDR3 nucleotides read TGTGCCAGCAGCTTTGGAGGCCTACCCAACGAGCAGTACTTC.